This T cell receptor (beta chain) emerged from a study of T cell changes during pregnancy in multiple sclerosis. CDR1 and CDR2 (germline): SGHTA, FQGNSA. V gave up 1 base and J gave up 3 bases; unmatched junction bases: 3. The CDR3 consists of 15 residues. Sequencing was performed with immunoSEQ multiplex PCR; in TCRdb, only in-frame clones are kept and a portion is missing. Of tens of thousands of clones listed, over 80% are singletons. The V and J genes are TRBV7-2 and TRBJ1-2, with 9 positions matching TRBD1. The receptor was isolated from a female donor with multiple sclerosis, enrolled in a pregnancy study. The sample consisted of CD4+ T cells from peripheral blood mononuclear cells, taken in the third trimester of pregnancy. CDR3 sequence reads: CASSLGTGGYYGYTF. The CDR3 nucleotides are TGTGCCAGCAGCTTAGGTACAGGGGGCTACTATGGCTACACCTTC.